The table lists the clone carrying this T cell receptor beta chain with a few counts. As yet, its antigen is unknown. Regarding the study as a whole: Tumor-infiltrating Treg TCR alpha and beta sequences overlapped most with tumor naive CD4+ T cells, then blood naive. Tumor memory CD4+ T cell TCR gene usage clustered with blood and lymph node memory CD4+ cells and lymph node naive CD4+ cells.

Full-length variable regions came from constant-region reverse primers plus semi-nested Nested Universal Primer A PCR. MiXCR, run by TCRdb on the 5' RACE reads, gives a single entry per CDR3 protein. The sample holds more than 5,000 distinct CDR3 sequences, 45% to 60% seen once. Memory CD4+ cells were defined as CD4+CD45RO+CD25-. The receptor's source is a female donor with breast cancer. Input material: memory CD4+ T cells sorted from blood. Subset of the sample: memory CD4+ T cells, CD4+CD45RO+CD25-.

The DNA for the CDR3 is TGTGCCATCAGTGCCCCACTAGCGGGAGGGGGAGATACGCAGTATTTT. Its translation: CAISAPLAGGGDTQYF. This chain links TRBV10-3 with TRBJ2-3; 13 nucleotides align to TRBD2. Germline CDR1 reads ENHRY; CDR2 reads SYGVKD. J lost 5 bases, V lost 4 bases, and 6 bases had no gene match. There are 16 residues in the CDR3.